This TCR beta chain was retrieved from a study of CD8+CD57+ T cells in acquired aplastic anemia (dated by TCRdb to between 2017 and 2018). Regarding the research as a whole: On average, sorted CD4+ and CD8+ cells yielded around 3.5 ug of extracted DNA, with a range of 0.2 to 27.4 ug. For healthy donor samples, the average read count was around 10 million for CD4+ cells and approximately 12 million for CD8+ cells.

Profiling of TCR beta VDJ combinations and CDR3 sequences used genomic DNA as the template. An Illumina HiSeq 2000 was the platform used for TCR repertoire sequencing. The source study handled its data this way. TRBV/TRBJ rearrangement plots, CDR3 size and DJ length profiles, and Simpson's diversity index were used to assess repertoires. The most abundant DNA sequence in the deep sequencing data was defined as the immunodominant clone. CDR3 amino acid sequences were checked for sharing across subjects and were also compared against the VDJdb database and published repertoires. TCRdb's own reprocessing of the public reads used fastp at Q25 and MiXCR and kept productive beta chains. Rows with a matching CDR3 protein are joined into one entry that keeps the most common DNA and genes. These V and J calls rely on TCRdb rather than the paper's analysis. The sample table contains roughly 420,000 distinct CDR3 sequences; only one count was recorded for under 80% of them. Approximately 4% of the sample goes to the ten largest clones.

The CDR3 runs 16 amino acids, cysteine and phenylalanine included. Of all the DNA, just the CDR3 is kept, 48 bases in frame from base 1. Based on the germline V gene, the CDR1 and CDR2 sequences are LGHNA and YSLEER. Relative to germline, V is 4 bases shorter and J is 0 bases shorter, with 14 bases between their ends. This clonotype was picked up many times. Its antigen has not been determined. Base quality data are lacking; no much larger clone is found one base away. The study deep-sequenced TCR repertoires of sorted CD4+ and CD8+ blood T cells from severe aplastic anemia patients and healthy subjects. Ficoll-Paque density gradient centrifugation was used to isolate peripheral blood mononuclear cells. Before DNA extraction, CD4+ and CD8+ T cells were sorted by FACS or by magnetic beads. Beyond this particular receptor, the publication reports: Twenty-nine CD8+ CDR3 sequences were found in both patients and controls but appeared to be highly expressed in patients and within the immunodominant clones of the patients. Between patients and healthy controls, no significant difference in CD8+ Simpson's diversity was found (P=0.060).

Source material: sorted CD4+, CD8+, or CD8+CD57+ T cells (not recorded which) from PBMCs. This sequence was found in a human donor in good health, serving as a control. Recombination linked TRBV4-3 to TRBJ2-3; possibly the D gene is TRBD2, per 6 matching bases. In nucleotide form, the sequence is TGCGCCAGCAGCCGAGGGGCGGGATCTAGCACAGATACGCAGTATTTT. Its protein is CASSRGAGSSTDTQYF.